This T cell receptor beta chain was observed in a study of cytomegalovirus exposure and HLA in healthy donors. Points on this clone: The antigen remains undetermined.

The PCR contained 60 Vbeta and 13 Jbeta primers. Profiling relied on immunoSEQ multiplex PCR, and the TCRdb table lists in-frame clones only, not all of them. The sample has some 200,000 clones; approximately 79% are singletons. Findings and caveats of the study: Cytomegalovirus-associated TCR beta chains were listed, numbering roughly 150. As was reported, the classifier diagnosed cytomegalovirus status with high specificity and sensitivity. An apparent linkage of common viral pathogens to several of the most significant clusters emerged in a later analysis.

The V gene's germline CDR1 is MNHEY and CDR2 SMNVEV (reference sequence). V was trimmed by 3 bases and J by 3 bases, leaving 10 bases between them. The CDR3 extends over 14 amino acids. The chain couples TRBV27 to TRBJ2-3, with no clear D. The specimen was PBMCs. The origin of this receptor is a man aged 40-49 years in good health and CMV-seropositive. DNA of the CDR3: TGTGCCAGCAGTTTCTCGCCCGGGACAGATACGCAGTATTTT. It translates to CASSFSPGTDTQYF.